This passage covers 27 T cell receptor beta chains from one sample sequenced in a study of blood T cells in healthy people across ages. A J-beta primer mix and a sample-barcoded 5' primer were used in a second PCR of about 7 to 11 cycles. TCRdb independently ran MiXCR on the 5' RACE reads; one entry per CDR3 protein. In the table there are roughly 720,000 distinct CDR3 sequences, roughly 50% of which are singletons. Sample: blood. The source of these receptors is an elderly man in good health.

The chain couples TRBV6-5 to TRBJ2-3; 8 nucleotides align to TRBD2. V shed 4 bases, J shed 2 bases, and the junction held 14 bases outside the gene matches. The germline CDR1 and CDR2 sequences are MNHEY and SVGAGI. CDR3 length: 18 residues. CDR3 bases: TGTGCCAGCAGTTCCCCTTCTCTAGCGGGTCTTTTCACAGATACGCAGTATTTT. Translated: CASSSPSLAGLFTDTQYF.

Here the CDR3 DNA reads TGTGCCAGCAGCCGCCGGGGGGGAACTGAGACCCAGTACTTC. Its translation is CASSRRGGTETQYF. V is TRBV28 and J is TRBJ2-7; TRBD2 matches 8 bases. Judging by the DNA end, TRBJ2-5 fits better; the J call may be wrong. Germline values: CDR1 MDHEN, CDR2 SYDVKM. The CDR3 covers 14 residues.

This clonotype was recorded a few times. V usage is TRBV12-3 or TRBV12-4 and J usage is TRBJ2-1, with 13 bases identical to TRBD2. The J segment lost 9 bases and the V segment lost 6 bases, leaving 8 bases of the junction unmatched. The CDR3 has 15 residues. The CDR3 region has the DNA TGTGCCAGCAGCAGGACTAGCGGGAGTATTCCTGAGCAGTTCTTC. It yields the protein CASSRTSGSIPEQFF.

The genes are TRBV9 and TRBJ2-1; either TRBD1 or TRBD2 may supply D (7 bases each). There are 15 residues in the CDR3. In germline, CDR1 is SGDLS, CDR2 YYNGEE. Deletions cut 2 bases from V and 2 bases from J, with 11 bases between. In nucleotides, the CDR3 is TGTGCCAGCAGCGTGCAGGGGGGGGCCTACAATGAGCAGTTCTTC. Its translation: CASSVQGGAYNEQFF. The full variable domain, rest sourced from reference TRBV9 and TRBJ2-1, is DSGVTQTPKHLITATGQRVTLRCSPRSGDLSVYWYQQSLDQGLQFLIQYYNGEERAKGNILERFSAQQFPDLHSELNLSSLELGDSALYFCASSVQGGAYNEQFFGPGTRLTVL.

The chain employs TRBV20-1 and TRBJ2-4; D is undetermined. The closer fit of TRBJ2-7 to the DNA end suggests the J call may be wrong. The CDR3 totals 11 residues. Germline CDR1 is DFQATT and CDR2 is SNEGSKA (reference sequence). CDR3 nucleotide sequence: TGCAGTGCTAGGCGTGAATACGAGCAGTACTTC. Its translation: CSARREYEQYF.

This clonotype has just a few counts. This rearrangement joins TRBV12-3 or TRBV12-4 to TRBJ2-1; possibly TRBD1 or TRBD2 for D (5 bases each). The CDR3 totals 14 residues. The V and J ends lost 7 bases and 5 bases respectively, with 15 bases between them. The CDR3 protein is CASIGAPVDNEQFF. The CDR3 nucleotides are TGTGCCAGCATCGGGGCTCCCGTCGACAATGAGCAGTTCTTC.

The count of this clonotype is one. V is TRBV7-8 and J is TRBJ1-2; tentatively, D is TRBD1 (5 bases). V lost 5 bases to trimming and J lost 5 bases, with 12 bases between them. The length of the CDR3 is 13 residues. CDR1 is SGHVS, CDR2 FQNEAQ, per germline. The CDR3 region has the DNA TGTGCCAGCAGCGTTCCTGGGGCGTATGGCTACACCTTC. Amino acid sequence: CASSVPGAYGYTF.

The chain uses TRBV20-1 and TRBJ1-2, with D hard to call. The CDR3 extends over 14 amino acids. Germline values: CDR1 DFQATT, CDR2 SNEGSKA (reference sequence). The V and J ends lost 0 bases and 5 bases respectively, with 13 bases between them. CDR3 sequence reads: CSARDPGSGYGYTF. In DNA form, the CDR3 reads TGCAGTGCTAGAGATCCTGGGTCTGGGTATGGCTACACCTTC.

This chain joins TRBV6-5 and TRBJ2-3; a weak D match, TRBD1 (5 bases). The germline V and J ends were trimmed by 10 bases and 4 bases, with 15 bases remaining between them. Germline CDR1 reads MNHEY; CDR2 reads SVGAGI. The length of the CDR3 is 13 residues. The CDR3 DNA reads as TGTGCCACTATAGACAGTGGCGCAGATACGCAGTATTTT. This gives the protein CATIDSGADTQYF.

The sample holds a few counts of this clonotype. V and J are TRBV20-1 and TRBJ2-5; the match to TRBD1 covers 10 bases. The CDR3 runs to 14 residues. Looked up from germline, CDR1 is DFQATT and CDR2 is SNEGSKA (reference sequence). The ends lost 3 bases at V and 5 bases at J; junction bases unmatched: 6. Here the CDR3 DNA reads TGCAGTGCTAGGCGGGGACAGGGGCGGGAGACCCAGTACTTC. Translating it yields CSARRGQGRETQYF.

The genes are TRBV21-1 and TRBJ1-5. TRBV21-1 has pseudogene status. CDR3 length equals 17 residues. This chain's CDR3 is CASSKEVRRRTNQPQHF. DNA of the CDR3: TGTGCCAGCAGCAAAGAGGTGAGGCGACGGACGAATCAGCCCCAGCATTTT.

V usage is TRBV29-1 and J usage is TRBJ2-1; possible D gene TRBD1, 6 bases. CDR3 length: 12 residues. V lost 5 bases to trimming and J lost 6 bases, with 11 bases between them. Germline V gene sequence: CDR1 SQVTM, CDR2 ANQGSEA. The CDR3 DNA reads TGCAGCGTTTGGACAGTTGCCAATGAGCAGTTCTTC. It specifies CSVWTVANEQFF.

V and J are TRBV28 and TRBJ2-3; 7 bases agree with TRBD2. Germline lookup yields CDR1 MDHEN and CDR2 SYDVKM. The CDR3 length is 15 residues. V was pared by 6 bases and J by 3 bases, with 9 bases of the junction left unmatched. This chain's CDR3 is CASSPPGEGTDTQYF. The CDR3 DNA follows: TGTGCCAGCAGCCCCCCGGGGGAGGGGACAGATACGCAGTATTTT.

The V gene is TRBV10-3, the J gene TRBJ1-1; no reliable D call. Germline V lookup: CDR1 ENHRY, CDR2 SYGVKD. Trimming pared 3 bases from V and 0 bases from J, leaving 8 bases between. The CDR3 consists of 14 residues. CDR3 sequence (DNA): TGTGCCATCAGTGACCCCAGGTTGAACACTGAAGCTTTCTTT. Translation: CAISDPRLNTEAFF.

The rearrangement joins TRBV27 to TRBJ2-7; TRBD2 is a possible D gene (5 bases). Germline loops: CDR1 MNHEY, CDR2 SMNVEV (reference sequence). The CDR3 runs 17 residues. V gave up 5 bases and J gave up 0 bases, with 20 bases separating them. CDR3 sequence (DNA): TGTGCCAGCAGTCCGAAGGCGGACTTTTTGTCCTCCTACGAGCAGTACTTC. This gives the protein CASSPKADFLSSYEQYF.

In its sample, this clonotype was seen a few times. The genes are TRBV29-1 and TRBJ2-5; the match to TRBD1 covers 9 bases. After removal of 6 bases from V and 5 bases from J, the junction contained 7 bases not matched to a gene. The CDR3 loop spans 13 amino acids. Germline assignment: CDR1 SQVTM and CDR2 ANQGSEA. The CDR3 protein is CSVEDRGHETQYF. The CDR3 region has the DNA TGCAGCGTGGAGGACAGGGGACACGAGACCCAGTACTTC.

The V call is TRBV4-1, the J call TRBJ1-1; 9 bases are a match to TRBD1. Germline CDR1 reads MGHRA; CDR2 reads YSYEKL. V trimming: 3 bases; J trimming: 0 bases; junction bases outside the gene matches: 5. The CDR3 has 16 amino acids. CDR3 in amino acids: CASSHPGQGMNTEAFF. The CDR3 DNA reads TGCGCCAGCAGCCACCCGGGACAGGGTATGAACACTGAAGCTTTCTTT.

This chain connects TRBV4-1 to TRBJ2-7, with 8 bases aligning to TRBD2. The ends lost 0 bases at V and 0 bases at J; junction bases unmatched: 4. CDR1 is MGHRA and CDR2 is YSYEKL in the germline V gene. There are 16 residues in the CDR3. DNA for the CDR3: TGCGCCAGCAGCCAAGACCCCGGGGGGGGCTCCTACGAGCAGTACTTC. Translating it yields CASSQDPGGGSYEQYF.

The chain uses TRBV7-3 and TRBJ2-1; perhaps D is TRBD1 or TRBD2 (5 bases each). Per the germline V gene, CDR1 is SGHTA and CDR2 is FQGTGA. Deletions cut 5 bases from V and 0 bases from J, with 23 bases between. The length of the CDR3 is 19 residues. This chain's CDR3 is CASSHTGLYRGDSYNEQFF. CDR3 DNA: TGTGCCAGCAGCCACACAGGCCTATATCGGGGCGACTCCTACAATGAGCAGTTCTTC.

The chain employs TRBV20-1 and TRBJ2-3; D gene ambiguous. Germline V gene sequence: CDR1 DFQATT, CDR2 SNEGSKA (reference sequence). The CDR3 totals 15 residues. Trimming took 0 bases from V and 0 from J, leaving 10 bases between them. As DNA, the CDR3 is TGCAGTGCTAGAGATCGACGGACCAGCACAGATACGCAGTATTTT. It yields the protein CSARDRRTSTDTQYF.

V is TRBV11-1 and J is TRBJ2-5, with TRBD1 matching over 10 bases. V lost 1 base, J lost 3 bases, and 8 bases stayed unmatched. The V gene's germline CDR1 is SGHAT and CDR2 FQDESV (reference sequence). There are 17 residues in the CDR3. CDR3 DNA sequence: TGTGCCAGCAGCTTAGAGTTGCCCGGGACAGGGGAAGAGACCCAGTACTTC. Translating it yields CASSLELPGTGEETQYF.

V gene TRBV28 combines with J gene TRBJ2-1; D possibly uses TRBD1 or TRBD2 (5 bases each). The V and J ends lost 2 bases and 4 bases respectively, with 12 bases between them. The CDR3 runs 15 residues. Per germline, CDR1 MDHEN and CDR2 SYDVKM. CDR3 nucleotides: TGTGCCAGCAGTTTAGGGACCGGGGCATACAATGAGCAGTTCTTC. Protein product: CASSLGTGAYNEQFF.

V gene TRBV5-1 combines with J gene TRBJ2-1, with 8 nucleotides matching TRBD2. This CDR3 is built from 16 residues. Germline-derived CDR1 and CDR2 are SGHRS and YFSETQ. The trim removed 1 base at V and 4 bases at J, leaving 7 bases unmatched. CDR3 sequence: CASSLTASGPYNEQFF. The DNA for the CDR3 is TGCGCCAGCAGCTTGACGGCTAGCGGGCCTTACAATGAGCAGTTCTTC.

This clonotype came up a few times. The chain joins TRBV6-2 or TRBV6-3 to TRBJ2-1; possible D gene TRBD2, 5 bases. CDR3 length equals 17 residues. Trimming removed 0 bases at V and 5 bases at J, with 17 bases between. Germline CDR1 reads MNHEY; CDR2 reads SVGEGT. CDR3 sequence reads: CASSYSRARLIDNEQFF. The CDR3 DNA follows: TGTGCCAGCAGTTACTCGAGGGCTAGACTTATCGACAATGAGCAGTTCTTC.

The chain recombines TRBV20-1 with TRBJ2-1; D gene uncertain. Per germline, CDR1 DFQATT and CDR2 SNEGSKA (reference sequence). With 3 bases removed from V and 6 bases from J, the gap between germline ends came to 12 bases. CDR3 length: 13 residues. The CDR3 bases are TGCAGTGCTAGTAGAACAGAGTTCAATGAGCAGTTCTTC. This gives the protein CSASRTEFNEQFF.

The J gene is TRBJ1-2, the V gene TRBV10-3, with D possibly being TRBD1 (6 bases). Germline CDR1 ENHRY, CDR2 SYGVKD. With 11 bases removed from V and 4 bases from J, the gap between germline ends came to 20 bases. This CDR3 is built from 14 residues. The CDR3 protein is CAYREGGFSYGYTF. CDR3 coding DNA: TGTGCCTACCGAGAGGGGGGCTTTAGCTATGGCTACACCTTC.

The rearrangement links TRBV28 to TRBJ2-7; D is possibly TRBD1 or TRBD2 (5 bases each). The CDR3 is made up of 14 amino acids. Trimming cost V 5 bases and J 3 bases, with 14 bases left between them. Germline V gene lookup returns CDR1 MDHEN and CDR2 SYDVKM. CDR3 coding DNA: TGTGCCAGCAGTGTAGGGACCTTCTTCTACGAGCAGTACTTC. Protein: CASSVGTFFYEQYF.